One sample yielded the 32 T cell receptor beta chains listed below, sequenced in a study of cytomegalovirus exposure and HLA in healthy donors. PCR employed 60 Vbeta and 13 Jbeta primers. Some clones are missing from TCRdb's copy, which holds only in-frame ones; the method was immunoSEQ multiplex PCR. The sample consists of tens of thousands of clones, around 80% of them appearing once. The material sequenced was PBMCs. These receptors were obtained from a male donor in good health and CMV-seronegative.

The J gene is TRBJ1-6, the V gene TRBV2; a possible D gene is TRBD1 (6 bases). This CDR3 is built from 17 residues. From germline, CDR1 is SNHLY and CDR2 FYNNEI. V was trimmed by 1 base and J by 3 bases, leaving 13 bases between them. CDR3 coding DNA: TGTGCCAGCAGTGAAGATCCCCGGACAGACTATAATTCACCCCTCCACTTT. It codes for CASSEDPRTDYNSPLHF.

The chain joins TRBV27 to TRBJ1-1, with 7 positions matching TRBD1. The germline V gene has CDR1 MNHEY and CDR2 SMNVEV (reference sequence). The CDR3 runs 14 residues. Trimming cost V 7 bases and J 5 bases; bases outside gene matches: 10. CDR3 bases: TGTGCCAGCAACCCGGGACAGTTAATAACTGAAGCTTTCTTT. It encodes CASNPGQLITEAFF.

In this sample, this clone turned up a few times. The rearrangement uses TRBV7-6 and TRBJ2-3, with D unclear. CDR3 length equals 14 residues. In germline, CDR1 is SGHVS, CDR2 FNYEAQ. Trimming removed 1 base at V and 4 bases at J, with 9 bases between. In DNA form, the CDR3 reads TGTGCCAGCAGCTTAGATCAATGGCCAGATACGCAGTATTTT. Residues: CASSLDQWPDTQYF.

This clone was counted between two and nine times. The rearrangement links TRBV7-2 to TRBJ2-7; D is ambiguous. This CDR3 is 16 amino acids long. V gave up 4 bases and J gave up 0 bases, with 16 bases separating them. Germline V CDR1 and CDR2: SGHTA, FQGNSA. The CDR3 region has the DNA TGTGCCAGCAGCTCCCGAACTATGCCGAGCTCCTACGAGCAGTACTTC. Its protein is CASSSRTMPSSYEQYF.

The chain recombines TRBV5-1 with TRBJ2-2; no definite D call. Per germline, CDR1 SGHRS and CDR2 YFSETQ. V was cut by 4 bases and J by 5 bases, with 9 bases left in between. The CDR3 loop spans 13 amino acids. DNA for the CDR3: TGCGCCAGCAGCGCATCTAGAACCGGGGAGCTGTTTTTT. The encoded protein is CASSASRTGELFF.

The chain uses TRBV19 and TRBJ1-5; D not resolved. V was clipped by 1 base and J by 9 bases, with 16 bases between them. The CDR3 sequence is 15 residues long. Germline V gene data show CDR1 as LNHDA and CDR2 as SQIVND (reference sequence). The CDR3 sequence is CASSIVWSEMLPQHF. CDR3 DNA sequence: TGTGCCAGTAGTATAGTATGGTCAGAAATGCTGCCCCAGCATTTT.

The V and J genes are TRBV5-1 and TRBJ1-1; possibly TRBD1 for D (5 bases). Deletions cut 0 bases from V and 4 bases from J, with 10 bases between. This CDR3 region has 14 residues. Germline values: CDR1 SGHRS, CDR2 YFSETQ. In DNA form, the CDR3 reads TGCGCCAGCAGCTTGGATGGTAGGGGCACTGAAGCTTTCTTT. This encodes CASSLDGRGTEAFF.

The genes are TRBV6-4 and TRBJ1-2, with TRBD1 matching over 7 bases. This CDR3 has 14 residues. CDR1 and CDR2 (germline): MRHNA, SNTAGT. The V and J ends lost 4 bases and 9 bases, in that order; junction bases with no gene match: 11. CDR3: CASSVTGTEDRYTF. CDR3 sequence (DNA): TGTGCCAGCAGTGTCACCGGGACAGAAGATCGCTACACCTTC.

This chain links TRBV19 with TRBJ1-5; D possibly corresponds to TRBD1 (6 bases). Trimming took off 5 bases at V and 2 bases at J, with 16 bases between the two ends. Per germline, CDR1 LNHDA and CDR2 SQIVND (reference sequence). This CDR3 comprises 16 residues. CDR3 amino acids: CASSPHQGFGNQPQHF. CDR3 sequence (DNA): TGTGCCAGTAGTCCTCATCAGGGGTTTGGCAATCAGCCCCAGCATTTT.

The table lists this clone with a count of one. The CDR3 DNA reads TGTGCCAGCAGCCCCCGAGGGGGCCCCACAGGGGATGGCTACACCTTC. It encodes CASSPRGGPTGDGYTF. The V and J genes are TRBV4-2 and TRBJ1-2; 7 bases fit TRBD1. The V gene's germline CDR1 is LGHNA and CDR2 YNFKEQ. The CDR3 is 16 amino acids. The V and J ends lost 4 bases and 6 bases, in that order; junction bases with no gene match: 14.

V is TRBV9 and J is TRBJ1-6; unclear D gene. Germline CDR1 reads SGDLS; CDR2 reads YYNGEE. V was pared by 3 bases and J by 6 bases, with 7 bases between. The CDR3 has 13 amino acids. The CDR3 DNA reads TGTGCCAGCAGCGAAGGAGGTAATTCACCCCTCCACTTT. Its translation: CASSEGGNSPLHF.

This chain connects TRBV11-2 to TRBJ2-5, with TRBD2 identical over 10 bases. V lost 2 bases and J lost 4; bases outside the gene matches: 7. Germline-derived CDR1 and CDR2 are SGHAT and FQNNGV. The CDR3 has 16 amino acids. The CDR3 is CASSLTSGDPGETQYF. DNA for the CDR3: TGTGCCAGCAGCTTAACTAGCGGGGATCCGGGAGAGACCCAGTACTTC.

Only a few counts were recorded for this clone. V is TRBV7-9 and J is TRBJ1-1; D may be TRBD1 (6 bases). CDR1 SEHNR and CDR2 FQNEAQ come from the germline V gene (reference sequence). Trimming pared 5 bases from V and 5 bases from J, leaving 15 bases between. The CDR3 totals 14 residues. CDR3: CASSITGTRTEAFF. The CDR3 DNA follows: TGTGCCAGCAGCATCACAGGGACTAGGACTGAAGCTTTCTTT.

This clone was counted once. This chain links TRBV6-5 with TRBJ2-7; possibly TRBD1 for D (6 bases). Trimming removed 0 bases from V and 4 bases from J, with 16 bases in between. The germline gives CDR1 MNHEY, CDR2 SVGAGI. This CDR3 has 16 residues. CDR3 bases: TGTGCCAGCAGTTACTCGTCGGGACACCTTGATTACGAGCAGTACTTC. Translation gives CASSYSSGHLDYEQYF.

The chain carries TRBV7-2 and TRBJ2-5, with D possibly TRBD2 on 5 matching bases. Per the germline V gene, CDR1 is SGHTA and CDR2 is FQGNSA. This CDR3 has 15 residues. Trimming removed 1 base at V and 1 base at J, with 10 bases between. CDR3: CASSLERGAQETQYF. CDR3 nucleotide sequence: TGTGCCAGCAGCTTAGAACGGGGTGCCCAAGAGACCCAGTACTTC.

This chain joins TRBV2 and TRBJ1-2, with 8 nucleotides matching TRBD1. Looked up from germline, CDR1 is SNHLY and CDR2 is FYNNEI. V shed 4 bases and J 6 bases; nucleotides not matched to a gene: 7. This CDR3 is built from 14 residues. Here the CDR3 reads CASSVRQGANGYTF. In nucleotides, the CDR3 is TGTGCCAGCAGTGTTCGGCAGGGGGCGAATGGCTACACCTTC.

The rearrangement links TRBV9 to TRBJ2-1, with 12 nucleotides matching TRBD2. Germline CDR1 reads SGDLS; CDR2 reads YYNGEE. This CDR3 is built from 17 residues. V dropped 0 bases and J dropped 9; count of bases not matched to a gene: 10. The CDR3 sequence is CASSVDQLAGGLSEQFF. The CDR3 DNA sequence: TGTGCCAGCAGCGTAGACCAGCTAGCGGGGGGGCTCAGTGAGCAGTTCTTC.

The chain couples TRBV2 to TRBJ1-1, with D uncertain. The CDR3 runs 14 residues. Germline lookup yields CDR1 SNHLY and CDR2 FYNNEI. Trimming removed 5 bases at V and 1 base at J, with 11 bases between. The CDR3 nucleotides read TGTGCCAGCAGTCTATTTACAGCGAACACTGAAGCTTTCTTT. Translation: CASSLFTANTEAFF.

The chain couples TRBV19 to TRBJ2-2; D is undetermined. From germline, CDR1 is LNHDA and CDR2 SQIVND (reference sequence). Trimming shortened V by 5 bases and J by 2 bases, and 6 bases separated the two germline ends. This CDR3 contains 13 residues. The CDR3 sequence: CASSRTNTGELFF. In nucleotides, the CDR3 is TGTGCCAGTAGTCGAACAAACACCGGGGAGCTGTTTTTT.

This chain's CDR3 is CASSPEAGGRQDTQYF. CDR3 sequence (DNA): TGTGCCAGCTCACCAGAGGCGGGGGGACGCCAAGATACGCAGTATTTT. The V call is TRBV18, the J call TRBJ2-3; TRBD2 agrees at 8 bases. CDR1 and CDR2 (germline): KGHSH, LQKENI. After removal of 2 bases from V and 5 bases from J, the junction contained 9 bases not matched to a gene. The CDR3 contains 16 residues.

The CDR3 spells CASSVAPQVNDYGYTF. The CDR3 nucleotides read TGTGCCAGCAGCGTAGCCCCACAGGTCAACGACTATGGCTACACCTTC. The chain uses TRBV9 and TRBJ1-2, with TRBD1 as a possible D gene (5 bases). The V end lost 0 bases, the J end lost 3 bases, and 15 bases lay between the germline ends. CDR3 length equals 16 residues. Germline-derived CDR1 and CDR2 are SGDLS and YYNGEE.

The V gene is TRBV19, the J gene TRBJ2-1; 12 positions match TRBD2. J gave up 8 bases and V 6 bases, and 8 bases lay outside the gene matches. The CDR3 is 15 amino acids. Germline assignment: CDR1 LNHDA and CDR2 SQIVND (reference sequence). CDR3 in amino acids: CASSLTSGGPDEQFF. CDR3 DNA: TGTGCCAGTAGCTTAACTAGCGGGGGGCCGGATGAGCAGTTCTTC.

This clone was observed a single time. V gene TRBV9 combines with J gene TRBJ1-2, with TRBD1 as a possible D gene (5 bases). The V and J ends lost 3 bases and 1 base respectively, with 10 bases between them. This CDR3 is 14 amino acids long. CDR1 SGDLS and CDR2 YYNGEE come from the germline V gene. The CDR3 nucleotides read TGTGCCAGCAGCGAAAAAGGGGATAACTATGGCTACACCTTC. It is translated as CASSEKGDNYGYTF.

With regard to this clone: Other DNA sequences in this sample translate to the same CDR3. V gene TRBV21-1 combines with J gene TRBJ1-2; the table's D call of TRBD1 was not tested on the DNA. TRBV21-1 is assigned pseudogene status. The CDR3 is 15 amino acids. The CDR3 sequence is CASSKEGPGDYGYTF. CDR3 coding DNA: TGTGCCAGCAGCAAGGAAGGCCCAGGGGACTATGGCTACACCTTC.

This clone was recorded only once. The chain has TRBV4-2 and TRBJ2-3; 8 nucleotides align to TRBD2. In germline, CDR1 is LGHNA, CDR2 YNFKEQ. Trimming removed 1 base from V and 2 bases from J; junction bases left unmatched: 11. The CDR3 contains 18 residues. In DNA, the CDR3 is TGTGCCAGCAGCCAAGGCTCTGGGGCGGGGGGCACCACAGATACGCAGTATTTT. This translates into CASSQGSGAGGTTDTQYF.

The genes are TRBV30 and TRBJ2-7; 9 bases agree with TRBD1. Trimming at V came to 2 bases and at J to 6 bases, leaving 14 bases not matched to a gene. The germline gives CDR1 GTSNPN, CDR2 SVGIG (reference sequence). The CDR3 covers 16 residues. Written as DNA, the CDR3 is TGTGCCTGGAGTCCACCCTGGACAGGGGAAAAGAGCGAGCAGTACTTC. Translating gives CAWSPPWTGEKSEQYF.

This chain connects TRBV6-5 to TRBJ1-2; a weak D match, TRBD1 (6 bases). Germline-derived CDR1 and CDR2 are MNHEY and SVGAGI. The CDR3 contains 15 residues. V lost 0 bases and J lost 6, with 14 bases in between. CDR3 amino acids: CASSYSGHGIDGYTF. The CDR3 DNA is TGTGCCAGCAGTTACTCGGGACACGGAATCGATGGCTACACCTTC.

V and J are TRBV7-2 and TRBJ2-2, with 9 positions matching TRBD2. V lost 6 bases, J lost 4 bases, and 12 bases stayed unmatched. Germline loops: CDR1 SGHTA, CDR2 FQGNSA. The CDR3 extends over 17 amino acids. The CDR3 loop is CASRAGGSGGATGELFF. In DNA form, the CDR3 reads TGTGCCAGCAGAGCCGGTGGTAGCGGGGGTGCCACCGGGGAGCTGTTTTTT.

V is TRBV18 and J is TRBJ2-1, with D maybe TRBD1 (6 bases). With 2 bases removed from V and 12 bases from J, the gap between germline ends came to 11 bases. Germline CDR1 reads KGHSH; CDR2 reads LQKENI. The CDR3 extends over 12 amino acids. The CDR3 is CASSPIQGGQFF. CDR3 DNA: TGTGCCAGCTCACCAATACAGGGCGGGCAGTTCTTC.

The chain combines TRBV19 with TRBJ1-2; 7 nucleotides align to TRBD1. The CDR3 has 15 residues. Per germline, CDR1 LNHDA and CDR2 SQIVND (reference sequence). Losses at the gene ends were 3 bases for V and 3 bases for J; bases not matched to a gene: 7. The CDR3 here is CASSMEGARDYGYTF. The CDR3 DNA reads TGTGCCAGTAGTATGGAGGGGGCTAGGGACTATGGCTACACCTTC.

The chain couples TRBV7-2 to TRBJ2-1, with a tentative D call TRBD2 (5 bases). Trimming pared 3 bases from V and 0 bases from J, leaving 12 bases between. The germline V gene has CDR1 SGHTA and CDR2 FQGNSA. This CDR3 comprises 16 residues. The CDR3 DNA reads as TGTGCCAGCAGCTTGGAGCGGTTCTCCTCCTACAATGAGCAGTTCTTC. Its translation: CASSLERFSSYNEQFF.

V and J are TRBV19 and TRBJ2-1, with 9 nucleotides matching TRBD2. The CDR3 is 15 residues long. The V gene's germline CDR1 is LNHDA and CDR2 SQIVND (reference sequence). The V gene end was trimmed by 3 bases and the J gene end by 5 bases; junction bases not matched to a gene: 5. CDR3 protein: CASSIWAGGNNEQFF. Written as DNA, the CDR3 is TGTGCCAGTAGTATTTGGGCGGGGGGGAACAATGAGCAGTTCTTC.